The 20 T cell receptor beta chains below all came from one sample that was sequenced in a study of regulatory T cells in long-lasting Graves disease. Through Arm-PCR of CDR3 regions and iRepertoire HTBI primers, TCR beta libraries were built. TCRdb passed the multiplex PCR reads through MiXCR, listing each CDR3 protein once. Of hundreds of thousands of distinct CDR3 sequences in the sample, 16% were seen once. Documented time point: newly diagnosed GD, antithyroid drugs for less than 3 months. RNA extracted from PBMCs served as the sequencing template. These data are also associated with another study on T cells in Graves' hyperthyroidism and ophthalmopathy.

The material sequenced was peripheral blood mononuclear cells (PBMCs), taken at new diagnosis, from a patient treated with antithyroid drugs. All receptors derive from a man in his forties with Graves disease.

This clonotype was counted only a few times. The chain is built from TRBV5-1 and TRBJ2-5; 7 nucleotides align to TRBD1. CDR3 length equals 15 residues. The V and J ends lost 1 base and 5 bases, in that order; junction bases with no gene match: 8. Germline V CDR1 and CDR2: SGHRS, YFSETQ. CDR3 residues: CASSLLTGLRETQYF. CDR3 DNA sequence: TGCGCCAGCAGCTTGCTGACAGGGTTGCGGGAGACCCAGTACTTC.

This clonotype was observed at least ten times. The chain recombines TRBV10-3 with TRBJ2-1, with no clear D. This CDR3 has 15 amino acids. The germline V gene encodes CDR1 ENHRY and CDR2 SYGVKD. V dropped 2 bases and J dropped 0 bases, with 8 bases sitting between them. The CDR3 DNA reads TGTGCCATCAGTGAGCTCCGGAGCTCCTACAATGAGCAGTTCTTC. Translating it yields CAISELRSSYNEQFF.

This clonotype appeared many times. The V gene is TRBV7-8, the J gene TRBJ2-3; 8 positions agree with TRBD2. Trimming cost V 5 bases and J 0 bases; bases outside gene matches: 4. Germline V gene lookup returns CDR1 SGHVS and CDR2 FQNEAQ. CDR3 length: 15 residues. CDR3 DNA: TGTGCCAGCAGCCCAGCGGGGGACAGCACAGATACGCAGTATTTT. Amino acid sequence: CASSPAGDSTDTQYF.

The J gene is TRBJ1-2, the V gene TRBV6-5; the match to TRBD1 covers 7 bases. Losses at the gene ends were 3 bases for V and 4 bases for J; bases not matched to a gene: 8. Germline V CDR1 and CDR2: MNHEY, SVGAGI. The CDR3 loop spans 15 amino acids. The CDR3 loop is CASSYGGGRGYGYTF. CDR3 in DNA: TGTGCCAGCAGTTATGGAGGGGGCAGGGGCTATGGCTACACCTTC.

The chain joins TRBV6-5 to TRBJ1-5, with D unresolved. CDR3 size: 13 residues. V gave up 4 bases and J gave up 7 bases, with 11 bases separating them. Germline-derived CDR1 and CDR2 are MNHEY and SVGAGI. In DNA, the CDR3 is TGTGCCAGCAGTTTGTCCCGGCAGCAGCCCCAGCATTTT. Translation: CASSLSRQQPQHF.

This clonotype was counted ten times or more. The chain has TRBV12-3 or TRBV12-4 and TRBJ1-1, with D possibly being TRBD1 (6 bases). This CDR3 spans 16 amino acids. V was cut by 5 bases and J by 4 bases, with 20 bases left in between. CDR3 loop: CASSKSGAGDSTEAFF. The CDR3 DNA follows: TGTGCCAGCAGTAAGTCAGGGGCAGGTGACTCCACTGAAGCTTTCTTT.

Only a few counts were recorded for this clonotype. V usage is TRBV27 and J usage is TRBJ2-7; D is perhaps TRBD1 or TRBD2 (7 bases each). The V and J ends lost 5 bases and 0 bases respectively, with 20 bases between them. Per germline, CDR1 MNHEY and CDR2 SMNVEV (reference sequence). The CDR3 sequence is 17 residues long. CDR3 in DNA: TGTGCCAGCAGTCTTACCCCGCCAGGGGGGGGCTCCTACGAGCAGTACTTC. Translated, it gives CASSLTPPGGGSYEQYF.

The sample holds a few counts of this clonotype. This sequence joins TRBV4-3 and TRBJ2-2, with 7 bases aligning to TRBD2. Germline trimming cut 0 bases from V and 4 bases from J; bases unmatched to any gene: 8. The V gene's germline CDR1 is LGHNA and CDR2 YSLEER. The CDR3 spans 17 residues. CDR3 bases: TGCGCCAGCAGCCAAGATTACCGAGCGGGGCCCACCGGGGAGCTGTTTTTT. Amino acids: CASSQDYRAGPTGELFF.

This chain links TRBV12-5 with TRBJ2-6, with TRBD2 matching 7 bases. CDR1 LGHNT and CDR2 FRNRAP come from the germline V gene. With V trimmed by 6 bases and J by 0 bases, 2 bases remained unmatched. The CDR3 is 15 amino acids. In nucleotides, the CDR3 is TGTGCTAGTGGGGGAGGGAACTCTGGGGCCAACGTCCTGACTTTC. Amino acid sequence: CASGGGNSGANVLTF. The whole variable domain, remainder taken from reference TRBV12-5 and TRBJ2-6, is DARVTQTPRHKVTEMGQEVTMRCQPILGHNTVFWYRQTMMQGLELLAYFRNRAPLDDSGMPKDRFSAEMPDATLATLKIQPSEPRDSAVYFCASGGGNSGANVLTFGAGSRLTVL.

The sample holds one count of this clonotype. The chain employs TRBV19 and TRBJ2-2; D ambiguous. Germline CDR1 LNHDA, CDR2 SQIVND (reference sequence). V dropped 7 bases and J dropped 4 bases, with 13 bases sitting between them. This CDR3 comprises 14 residues. The chain's CDR3 is CASNQVGSTGELFF. The DNA for the CDR3 is TGTGCCAGTAATCAAGTCGGATCCACCGGGGAGCTGTTTTTT.

This clonotype was seen ten or more times. The chain is built from TRBV6-5 and TRBJ1-5, with TRBD1 identical over 9 bases. The V gene's germline CDR1 is MNHEY and CDR2 SVGAGI. Trimming at V came to 0 bases and at J to 5 bases, leaving 8 bases not matched to a gene. This CDR3 contains 17 residues. The CDR3 bases are TGTGCCAGCAGTTACTCCAGGTGGGGACAGGGACATCAGCCCCAGCATTTT. It yields the protein CASSYSRWGQGHQPQHF.

This chain joins TRBV7-9 and TRBJ1-2; possibly TRBD1 for D (6 bases). CDR1 is SEHNR, CDR2 FQNEAQ, per germline (reference sequence). Trimming took 1 base from V and 7 from J, leaving 10 bases between them. The CDR3 has 13 residues. Here the CDR3 reads CASSLVQGGGYTF. The DNA for the CDR3 is TGTGCCAGCAGCTTAGTACAGGGCGGTGGCTACACCTTC.

This clonotype was seen many times. This chain links TRBV28 with TRBJ1-4; TRBD1 matches at 7 bases. CDR1 is MDHEN and CDR2 is SYDVKM in the germline V gene. The CDR3 contains 16 residues. The ends lost 3 bases at V and 0 bases at J; junction bases unmatched: 4. The CDR3 region has the DNA TGTGCCAGCAGTTTCGACAGGGCCGCAACTAATGAAAAACTGTTTTTT. Its translation is CASSFDRAATNEKLFF.

This clonotype was seen at least ten times. The CDR3 sequence is CASSQDSLYEQYF. As DNA, the CDR3 is TGTGCCAGCAGCCAGGACAGCCTCTACGAGCAGTACTTC. The V and J genes are TRBV7-8 and TRBJ2-7, with D possibly TRBD1 on 6 matching bases. This CDR3 has 13 residues. V dropped 5 bases and J dropped 3 bases, with 11 bases sitting between them. Looked up from germline, CDR1 is SGHVS and CDR2 is FQNEAQ.

The rearrangement joins TRBV11-2 to TRBJ2-7; 7 nucleotides line up with TRBD1. This CDR3 has 15 residues. The trim removed 5 bases at V and 1 base at J, leaving 8 bases unmatched. Germline CDR1 SGHAT, CDR2 FQNNGV. CDR3 amino acids: CASSRDSSVSYEQYF. The CDR3 DNA reads as TGTGCCAGCAGCCGGGACAGCTCGGTATCCTACGAGCAGTACTTC.

This clonotype has a handful of counts. The gene calls are TRBV4-1 and TRBJ2-7; possibly TRBD1 for D (6 bases). This CDR3 has 16 residues. Trimming took off 3 bases at V and 0 bases at J, with 15 bases between the two ends. Germline V CDR1 and CDR2: MGHRA, YSYEKL. The CDR3: CASSQSRAGDSYEQYF. In nucleotides, the CDR3 is TGCGCCAGCAGCCAGAGCCGGGCAGGGGACTCCTACGAGCAGTACTTC.

This clonotype showed up many times. The chain links TRBV20-1 to TRBJ2-1, with 9 bases fitting TRBD1. There are 14 residues in the CDR3. CDR1 is DFQATT, CDR2 SNEGSKA, per germline (reference sequence). With V trimmed by 4 bases and J by 7 bases, 8 bases remained unmatched. Written as DNA, the CDR3 is TGCAGTGCTACGACAGGGGGTGAAGGAAATGAGCAGTTCTTC. Amino acids: CSATTGGEGNEQFF.

Ten or more counts support this clonotype. The V call is TRBV28, the J call TRBJ2-7; 7 positions match TRBD2. J lost 3 bases, V lost 5 bases, and 22 bases had no gene match. Germline V lookup: CDR1 MDHEN, CDR2 SYDVKM. CDR3 length: 19 residues. The CDR3 DNA is TGTGCCAGCAGTCAGGGAGGGTCCTACAACCCCCCATTTAACTACGAGCAGTACTTC. Translation: CASSQGGSYNPPFNYEQYF.

The gene calls are TRBV5-1 and TRBJ2-2; TRBD2 might be the D (5 bases). Germline V gene sequence: CDR1 SGHRS, CDR2 YFSETQ. Trimming removed 6 bases from V and 1 base from J, with 22 bases in between. This CDR3 has 18 residues. The CDR3: CASTPAPRAGVNTGELFF. The CDR3 nucleotides are TGCGCCAGCACCCCCGCCCCGAGGGCCGGCGTGAACACCGGGGAGCTGTTTTTT.

This clonotype was found many times. This rearrangement joins TRBV20-1 to TRBJ2-3, with 9 bases lining up with TRBD1. Germline loops: CDR1 DFQATT, CDR2 SNEGSKA (reference sequence). This CDR3 spans 15 amino acids. Trimming cost V 6 bases and J 3 bases; bases outside gene matches: 10. CDR3 nucleotides: TGCAGTGCACCCAATACAGGGGGCGTTACAGATACGCAGTATTTT. This translates into CSAPNTGGVTDTQYF.